The TCR beta chain under discussion was sequenced for a study of monozygotic twins with inflammatory bowel disease. Germline values: CDR1 DFQATT, CDR2 SNEGSKA (reference sequence). CDR3 length: 17 residues. Reprocessing the 5' RACE reads, TCRdb reports a single entry for every CDR3 protein and omits DNA. The sample has over 150,000 distinct CDR3 sequences; the top ten hold roughly 2.4%. The study's findings and limits: Any single strong signal or clonotype tied to IBD lacked support.

Whole blood, unsorted for T cells, was the source of total RNA. With respect to this clonotype: No antigen is known for it.

The specimen sequenced was blood. The TCR comes from a human donor with ulcerative colitis or Crohn's disease, or a healthy co-twin of an affected twin (not recorded which). This rearrangement joins TRBV20-1 to TRBJ1-6; TCRdb picks TRBD1, but there is no DNA to check that call. The CDR3 sequence: CSAHSGTGPLGNSPLHF.